This T cell receptor beta chain originates from a study of cytomegalovirus exposure and HLA in healthy donors. The CDR3 consists of 15 residues. Trimming removed 4 bases from V and 2 bases from J, with 15 bases in between. CDR1 and CDR2 (germline): SGHDT, YYEEEE. Primers included in the PCR were 60 Vbeta and 13 Jbeta primers. TCRdb's copy holds only in-frame clones and misses some; the assay was immunoSEQ multiplex PCR. Altogether approximately 300,000 clones are present, roughly 81% being singletons, with the ten largest covering 2% to 2.5%. Sequenced input: PBMCs. This clonotype was obtained from a woman between 35 and 50 years old in good health and CMV-seropositive. This sequence joins TRBV5-6 and TRBJ2-5, with D possibly being TRBD2 (6 bases). CDR3 sequence: CASSKLARGQETQYF. The CDR3 DNA reads as TGTGCCAGCAGCAAACTTGCACGGGGGCAAGAGACCCAGTACTTC.